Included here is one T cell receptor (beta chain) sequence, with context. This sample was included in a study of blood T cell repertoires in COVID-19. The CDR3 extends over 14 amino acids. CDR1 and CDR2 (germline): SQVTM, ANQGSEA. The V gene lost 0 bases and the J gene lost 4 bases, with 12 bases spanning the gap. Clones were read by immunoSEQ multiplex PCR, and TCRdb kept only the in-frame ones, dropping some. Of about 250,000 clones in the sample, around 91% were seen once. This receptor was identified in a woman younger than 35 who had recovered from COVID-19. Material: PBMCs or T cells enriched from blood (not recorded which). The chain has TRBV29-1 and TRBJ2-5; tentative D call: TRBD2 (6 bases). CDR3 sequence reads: CSVEDGVRGETQYF. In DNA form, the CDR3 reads TGCAGCGTTGAAGATGGGGTGCGGGGAGAGACCCAGTACTTC.